This TCR beta chain appears in the sequencing data of a study of blood T cell repertoires in COVID-19. Study-wide background: Acute and convalescent COVID-19 specimens originated in the United States, Italy and Spain. PBMCs, B-cell-depleted T cells, or T cells were the source of the cDNA or gDNA that made up the material.

From germline, CDR1 is SGHDT and CDR2 YYEEEE. Trimming took 2 bases from V and 0 from J; bases not matched to a gene: 4. The length of the CDR3 is 15 residues. The method was immunoSEQ multiplex PCR; TCRdb's version includes in-frame clones alone and lacks a portion of them. Found here are 400,000 to 550,000 clones, 70% to 90% of them singletons; the top ten hold over 1.5%. Ages ranged from about 18 to 100 years, with residence in 24 US areas. Self-reported history from a screening survey and questionnaire set each donor's cohort. The receptor comes from a woman between 18 and 29 years old with acute COVID-19. V and J are TRBV5-6 and TRBJ1-1; 7 positions agree with TRBD1. The source material was PBMCs or T cells enriched from blood (not recorded which). The CDR3 loop is CASSFWTGMNTEAFF. As DNA, the CDR3 is TGTGCCAGCAGCTTCTGGACAGGAATGAACACTGAAGCTTTCTTT.